This T cell receptor beta chain was obtained from a study of T-cell memory formation after mild COVID-19. At the level of the study: The two donors had largely donor-specific TCR clusters.

Study results and caveats: Contracting CD8+ clones were enriched in EMRA, CD4+ mainly in CM and EM. Contracting clones, day 15 to 85, had balanced CD4/CD8, and later expanders favored CD4+.

This clonotype was seen at least ten times. Antigen unknown. TCRdb ran MiXCR on the 5' RACE reads and lists one entry per CDR3 protein. The sample includes just over 350,000 distinct CDR3 sequences, over 13% of them seen just once. The V gene's germline CDR1 is MGHRA and CDR2 YSYEKL. The CDR3 is 16 amino acids. The ends were cut back, 0 bases at V and 0 bases at J, with 10 bases in the middle. The V and J genes are TRBV4-1 and TRBJ2-3; unclear D gene. Specimen: PBMCs or a T cell subset sorted from them (not recorded which). This sequence was found in a man between 18 and 29 years old who had mild COVID-19 (a few samples of this study predate the infection). Cell type and time point are not known. The chain's CDR3 is CASSQEQRPSTDTQYF. CDR3 DNA: TGCGCCAGCAGCCAAGAACAGAGACCTAGCACAGATACGCAGTATTTT.